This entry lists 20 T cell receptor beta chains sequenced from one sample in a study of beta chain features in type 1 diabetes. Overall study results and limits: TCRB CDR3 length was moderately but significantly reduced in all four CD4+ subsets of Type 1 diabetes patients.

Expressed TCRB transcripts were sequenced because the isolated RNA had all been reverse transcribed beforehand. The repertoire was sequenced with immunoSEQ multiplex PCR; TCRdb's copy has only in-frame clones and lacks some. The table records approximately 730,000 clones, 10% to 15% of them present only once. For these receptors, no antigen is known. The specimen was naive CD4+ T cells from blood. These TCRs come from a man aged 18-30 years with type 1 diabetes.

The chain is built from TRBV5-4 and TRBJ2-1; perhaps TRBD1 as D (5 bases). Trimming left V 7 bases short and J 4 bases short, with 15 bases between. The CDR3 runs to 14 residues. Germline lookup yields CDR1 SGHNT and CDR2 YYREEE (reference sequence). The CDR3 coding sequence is TGTGCCAGCGGGGCGGTTAAGAGTTACAATGAGCAGTTCTTC. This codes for CASGAVKSYNEQFF. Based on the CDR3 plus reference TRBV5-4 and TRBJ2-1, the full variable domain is ETGVTQSPTHLIKTRGQQVTLRCSSQSGHNTVSWYQQALGQGPQFIFQYYREEENGRGNFPPRFSGLQFPNYSSELNVNALELDDSALYLCASGAVKSYNEQFFGPGTRLTVL.

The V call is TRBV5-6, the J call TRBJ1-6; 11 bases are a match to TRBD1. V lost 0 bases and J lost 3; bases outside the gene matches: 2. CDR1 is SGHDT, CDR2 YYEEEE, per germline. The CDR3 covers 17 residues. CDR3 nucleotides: TGTGCCAGCAGCTTGGAGGGACAGGGGGGCTATAATTCACCCCTCCACTTT. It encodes CASSLEGQGGYNSPLHF.

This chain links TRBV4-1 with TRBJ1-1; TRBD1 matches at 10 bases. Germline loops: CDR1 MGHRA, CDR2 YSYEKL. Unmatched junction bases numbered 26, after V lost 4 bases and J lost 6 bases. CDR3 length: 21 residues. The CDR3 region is CASSRPLTGGLASGYSSEAFF. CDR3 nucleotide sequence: TGCGCCAGCAGCCGCCCACTGACAGGGGGCCTCGCAAGTGGATATTCCTCTGAAGCTTTCTTT.

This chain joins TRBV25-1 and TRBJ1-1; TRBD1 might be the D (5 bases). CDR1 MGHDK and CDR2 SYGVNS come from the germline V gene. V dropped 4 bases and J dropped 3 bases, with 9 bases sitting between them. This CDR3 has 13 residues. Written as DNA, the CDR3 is TGTGCCAGCAGTGGGGGGGTGTACACTGAAGCTTTCTTT. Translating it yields CASSGGVYTEAFF.

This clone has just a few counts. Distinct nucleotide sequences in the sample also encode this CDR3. CDR3 nucleotide sequence: TGTGCCTGGAGTGTACAAAACTATGGCTACACCTTC. Translating it yields CAWSVQNYGYTF. This rearrangement joins TRBV30 to TRBJ1-2; D gene uncertain. The CDR3 runs 12 residues. The germline V and J ends were trimmed by 0 bases and 2 bases, with 4 bases remaining between them. Germline-derived CDR1 and CDR2 are GTSNPN and SVGIG (reference sequence).

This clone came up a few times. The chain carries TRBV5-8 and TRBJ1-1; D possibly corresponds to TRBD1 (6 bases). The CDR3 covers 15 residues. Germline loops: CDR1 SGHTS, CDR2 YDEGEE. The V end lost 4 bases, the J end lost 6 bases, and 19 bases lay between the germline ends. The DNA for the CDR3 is TGTGCCAGCAGCAAGATACAGGGCCTAAGGCCTGAAGCTTTCTTT. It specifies CASSKIQGLRPEAFF.

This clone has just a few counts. The chain's CDR3 is CASMTPGQPYGYTF. The CDR3 DNA reads as TGTGCCAGCATGACGCCGGGACAGCCCTATGGCTACACCTTC. V gene TRBV6-1 combines with J gene TRBJ1-2; 7 nucleotides agree with TRBD1. Trimming took 7 bases from V and 4 from J; bases not matched to a gene: 9. The CDR3 sequence is 14 residues long. Per germline, CDR1 MNHNS and CDR2 SASEGT.

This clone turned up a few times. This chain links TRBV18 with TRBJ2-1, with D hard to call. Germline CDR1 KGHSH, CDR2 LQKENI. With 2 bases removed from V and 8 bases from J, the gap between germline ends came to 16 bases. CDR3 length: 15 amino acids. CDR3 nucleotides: TGTGCCAGCTCACCAGGAATGGATAGTCTTGATGAGCAGTTCTTC. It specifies CASSPGMDSLDEQFF.

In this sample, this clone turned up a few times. The DNA of the CDR3 is TGTGCCAGCAGCCCCTCGACCGGGGGCGCAGATACGCAGTATTTT. As protein: CASSPSTGGADTQYF. V is TRBV2 and J is TRBJ2-3, with D possibly being TRBD1 or TRBD2 (6 bases each). This CDR3 is built from 15 residues. Trimming left V 6 bases short and J 4 bases short, with 17 bases between. CDR1 and CDR2 (germline): SNHLY, FYNNEI.

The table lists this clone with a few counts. The CDR3 coding sequence is TGTGCCAGCAGCTTAGCCGGGACAGGGGGCAATCAGCCCCAGCATTTT. It translates to CASSLAGTGGNQPQHF. V gene TRBV7-6 combines with J gene TRBJ1-5; 10 bases align to TRBD1. V shed 0 bases, J shed 2 bases, and the junction held 1 base outside the gene matches. Germline V gene lookup returns CDR1 SGHVS and CDR2 FNYEAQ. The CDR3 covers 16 residues.

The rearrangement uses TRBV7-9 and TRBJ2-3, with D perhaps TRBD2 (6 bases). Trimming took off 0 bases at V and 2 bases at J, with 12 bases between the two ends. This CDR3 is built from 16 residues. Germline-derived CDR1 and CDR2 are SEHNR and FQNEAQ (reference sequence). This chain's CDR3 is CASSLARGTATDTQYF. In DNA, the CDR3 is TGTGCCAGCAGCTTAGCGCGGGGAACTGCCACAGATACGCAGTATTTT.

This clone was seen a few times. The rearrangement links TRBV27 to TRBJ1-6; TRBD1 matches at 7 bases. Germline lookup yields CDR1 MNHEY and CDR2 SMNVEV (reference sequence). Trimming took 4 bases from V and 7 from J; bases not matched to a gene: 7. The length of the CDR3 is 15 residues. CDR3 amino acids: CASSSAGTDNSPLHF. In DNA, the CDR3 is TGTGCCAGCAGTTCGGCCGGGACAGACAATTCACCCCTCCACTTT.

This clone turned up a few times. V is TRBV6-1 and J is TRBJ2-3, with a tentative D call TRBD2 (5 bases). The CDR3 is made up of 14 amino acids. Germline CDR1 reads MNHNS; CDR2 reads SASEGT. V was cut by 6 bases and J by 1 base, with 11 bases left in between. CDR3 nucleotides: TGTGCCAGCAGGGTCTCCGGGGGCACAGATACGCAGTATTTT. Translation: CASRVSGGTDTQYF.

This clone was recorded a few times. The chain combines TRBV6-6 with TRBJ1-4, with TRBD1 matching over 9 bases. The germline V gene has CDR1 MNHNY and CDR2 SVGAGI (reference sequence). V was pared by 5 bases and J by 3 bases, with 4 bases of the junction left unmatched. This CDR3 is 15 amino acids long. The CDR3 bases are TGTGCCAGCAGTCTAAACAGGGGGCCTAATGAAAAACTGTTTTTT. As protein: CASSLNRGPNEKLFF.

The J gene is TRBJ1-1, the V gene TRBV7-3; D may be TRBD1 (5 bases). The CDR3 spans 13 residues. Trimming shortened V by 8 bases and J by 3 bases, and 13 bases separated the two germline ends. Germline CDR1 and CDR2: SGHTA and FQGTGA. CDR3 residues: CASSRVKDTEAFF. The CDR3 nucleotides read TGTGCCAGCTCCAGGGTCAAGGACACTGAAGCTTTCTTT.

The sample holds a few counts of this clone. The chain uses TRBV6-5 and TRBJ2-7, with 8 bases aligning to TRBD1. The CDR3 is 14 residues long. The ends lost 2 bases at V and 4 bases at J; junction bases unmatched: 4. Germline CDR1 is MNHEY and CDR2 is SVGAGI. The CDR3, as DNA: TGTGCCAGCAGTTACGGACAGGGAACTTACGAGCAGTACTTC. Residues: CASSYGQGTYEQYF.

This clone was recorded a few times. The CDR3, as DNA: TGCGCCAGCAGCTTGGCCTTTCCGGCAGATAATAATTCACCCCTCCACTTT. Its translation: CASSLAFPADNNSPLHF. The J gene is TRBJ1-6, the V gene TRBV5-1; no reliable D call. Trimming took 0 bases from V and 5 from J, leaving 15 bases between them. CDR3 length: 17 residues. Germline CDR1 SGHRS, CDR2 YFSETQ.

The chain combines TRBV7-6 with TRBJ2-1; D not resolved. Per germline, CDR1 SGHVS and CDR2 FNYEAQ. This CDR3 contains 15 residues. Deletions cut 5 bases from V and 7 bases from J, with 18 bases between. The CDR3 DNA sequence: TGTGCCAGCAGCCCCGACGGACCCTTTTCTAATGAGCAGTTCTTC. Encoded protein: CASSPDGPFSNEQFF.

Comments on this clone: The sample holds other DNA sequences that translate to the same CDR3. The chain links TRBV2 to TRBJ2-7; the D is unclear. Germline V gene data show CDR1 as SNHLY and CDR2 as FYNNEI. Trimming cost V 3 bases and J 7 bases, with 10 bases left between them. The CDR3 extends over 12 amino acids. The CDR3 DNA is TGTGCCAGCAGTGAGGGGTTGGGGGAGCAGTACTTC. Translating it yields CASSEGLGEQYF.

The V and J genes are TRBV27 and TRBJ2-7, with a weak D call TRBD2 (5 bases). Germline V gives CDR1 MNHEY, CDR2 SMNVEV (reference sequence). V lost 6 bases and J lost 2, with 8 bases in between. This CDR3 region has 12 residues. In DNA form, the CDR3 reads TGTGCCAGCAGCCGAGGGCCCTACGAGCAGTACTTC. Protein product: CASSRGPYEQYF.